The rows below give T cell receptor beta chains drawn from one sample of a study of T cells in Graves' hyperthyroidism and ophthalmopathy. TCRdb ran MiXCR on the multiplex PCR reads and lists one entry per CDR3 protein. The data hold 490,000 or so distinct CDR3 sequences, with 20% to 25% observed a single time. Sequenced input: blood. The receptors come from a woman aged 70 to 79 with Graves' ophthalmopathy. The CDR3 runs from the conserved cysteine through the conserved F or W. D genes are given only for firm matches. Size values are once, few and many counts, or a class for expanded clones, and some rows have none.

j_gene: TRBJ1-4; abundance: -; v_gene: TRBV9; d_gene: TRBD1; CDR3nt: TGTGCCAGCAGCCCCTCCGGGACAGATAATGAAAAACTGTTTTTT; CDR3aa: CASSPSGTDNEKLFF
j_gene: TRBJ2-2; abundance: -; v_gene: TRBV20-1; d_gene: -; CDR3nt: TGCAGTGCTAGTTCCCCGAACACCGGGGAGCTGTTTTTT; CDR3aa: CSASSPNTGELFF
j_gene: TRBJ1-2; abundance: many; v_gene: TRBV30; d_gene: -; CDR3nt: TGTGCCTGGAGTTTCGGGTCGAGCTATGGCTACACCTTC; CDR3aa: CAWSFGSSYGYTF
j_gene: TRBJ2-7; abundance: -; v_gene: TRBV7-2; d_gene: -; CDR3nt: TGTGCCAGCAGCTTAGACGGCGGCCACTCCTACGAGCAGTACTTC; CDR3aa: CASSLDGGHSYEQYF
j_gene: TRBJ1-1; abundance: -; v_gene: TRBV7-9; d_gene: TRBD1; CDR3nt: TGTGCCAGCAGCTCGCTCGGGACAGGGGGTGGCACTGAAGCTTTCTTT; CDR3aa: CASSSLGTGGGTEAFF
j_gene: TRBJ2-1; abundance: -; v_gene: TRBV6-5; d_gene: -; CDR3nt: TGTGCCAGCAGTTACTCGGGCGGGAACGGTAATGAGCAGTTCTTC; CDR3aa: CASSYSGGNGNEQFF
j_gene: TRBJ2-7; abundance: -; v_gene: TRBV29-1; d_gene: -; CDR3nt: TGCAGCGTTGACATCCAGGGGGGCTCCTACGAGCAGTACTTC; CDR3aa: CSVDIQGGSYEQYF
j_gene: TRBJ2-1; abundance: many; v_gene: TRBV2; d_gene: -; CDR3nt: TGTGCCAGCAGACAACTAGCCAATGAGCAGTTCTTC; CDR3aa: CASRQLANEQFF
j_gene: TRBJ2-5; abundance: -; v_gene: TRBV19; d_gene: TRBD2; CDR3nt: TGTGCCAGTAGTCTAACAGCGGGACGGTACTTC; CDR3aa: CASSLTAGRYF
j_gene: TRBJ2-1; abundance: -; v_gene: TRBV27; d_gene: -; CDR3nt: TGTGCCAGCTCGGAAGATGAGCAGTTCTTC; CDR3aa: CASSEDEQFF
j_gene: TRBJ2-7; abundance: few; v_gene: TRBV28; d_gene: -; CDR3nt: TGTGCCAGCACCCAATACGAGCAGTACTTC; CDR3aa: CASTQYEQYF